The 9 T cell receptor beta chains listed next were all sequenced from one sample in a study of naive and memory T cell subsets. Two oligonucleotides, mixed equimolar, formed the beta constant-region primer covering TRBC1 and TRBC2. TCRdb redid the calling of the UMI-ligation and nested PCR reads with MiXCR, one entry per CDR3 protein. This sample has roughly 98,000 distinct CDR3 sequences, with roughly 7% found just once. Source material: central memory CD4+ T cells from blood. The receptors were gathered from a human donor in good health.

This clonotype came up a few times. The chain recombines TRBV11-3 with TRBJ2-1; D ambiguous. V was pared by 6 bases and J by 8 bases, with 8 bases between. Looked up from germline, CDR1 is SGHNT and CDR2 is YENEEA. This CDR3 comprises 11 residues. The CDR3 sequence: CASSSRDEQFF. CDR3 nucleotide sequence: TGTGCCAGCAGTTCTAGGGATGAGCAGTTCTTC.

The sample holds a few counts of this clonotype. The chain joins TRBV12-3 or TRBV12-4 to TRBJ2-7; 8 bases line up with TRBD1. Trimming cost V 4 bases and J 4 bases; bases outside gene matches: 6. The CDR3 totals 14 residues. The CDR3: CASSSGQGTYEQYF. As DNA, the CDR3 is TGTGCCAGCAGTTCCGGACAGGGTACATACGAGCAGTACTTC.

This clonotype was seen more than once but under ten times. V gene TRBV20-1 combines with J gene TRBJ2-7, with D maybe TRBD2 (5 bases). CDR3 length: 14 residues. Looked up from germline, CDR1 is DFQATT and CDR2 is SNEGSKA (reference sequence). Deletions cut 2 bases from V and 0 bases from J, with 11 bases between. CDR3 nucleotide sequence: TGCAGTGCTAGACTGAGCGCGGGCTCCTACGAGCAGTACTTC. Protein: CSARLSAGSYEQYF.

The chain recombines TRBV18 with TRBJ2-7; TRBD2 matches 12 bases. This CDR3 has 16 amino acids. The germline CDR1 and CDR2 sequences are KGHSH and LQKENI. The V gene end was trimmed by 3 bases and the J gene end by 2 bases; junction bases not matched to a gene: 5. In nucleotides, the CDR3 is TGTGCCAGCTCACCCTCAGGACTAGCGGGAACCTACGAGCAGTACTTC. Amino acids: CASSPSGLAGTYEQYF.

There are many counts of this clonotype. The chain combines TRBV12-3 or TRBV12-4 with TRBJ2-2; TRBD1 is a possible D gene (6 bases). V was cut by 5 bases and J by 1 base, with 8 bases left in between. The CDR3 extends over 14 amino acids. The CDR3 sequence: CASSPGQNTGELFF. The CDR3 DNA reads as TGTGCCAGCAGTCCGGGACAGAACACCGGGGAGCTGTTTTTT.

In its sample, this clonotype was seen a few times. This rearrangement joins TRBV20-1 to TRBJ1-1; no clear D. V lost 6 bases and J lost 1, with 18 bases in between. CDR1 is DFQATT, CDR2 SNEGSKA, per germline (reference sequence). This CDR3 is built from 15 residues. CDR3 sequence reads: CSATRSGRKNTEAFF. In DNA form, the CDR3 reads TGCAGTGCCACCCGGTCCGGTCGGAAGAACACTGAAGCTTTCTTT.

This clonotype has a handful of counts. The DNA of the CDR3 is TGTGCCAGCTCCCCTAGGGACAGGGACCACAATGAGCAGTTCTTC. Translating gives CASSPRDRDHNEQFF. The rearrangement joins TRBV28 to TRBJ2-1; 9 nucleotides match TRBD1. The CDR3 loop spans 15 amino acids. The ends lost 8 bases at V and 5 bases at J; junction bases unmatched: 10. Germline V gene data show CDR1 as MDHEN and CDR2 as SYDVKM.

This clonotype was observed a few times. V gene TRBV7-2 combines with J gene TRBJ2-3; TRBD2 matches at 8 bases. This CDR3 contains 21 residues. After removal of 5 bases from V and 0 bases from J, the junction contained 22 bases not matched to a gene. Germline V CDR1 and CDR2: SGHTA, FQGNSA. The CDR3 nucleotides are TGTGCCAGCAGCAATAGAAAGGGTAGGGCGGGGGGACCGTTTAGCACAGATACGCAGTATTTT. It yields the protein CASSNRKGRAGGPFSTDTQYF.

This clonotype came up a few times. This chain joins TRBV4-1 and TRBJ2-3; 8 positions agree with TRBD1. This CDR3 has 17 residues. Germline V CDR1 and CDR2: MGHRA, YSYEKL. V was pared by 0 bases and J by 9 bases, with 14 bases of the junction left unmatched. Here the CDR3 reads CASSQDQSLRTGKTQYF. CDR3 nucleotides: TGCGCCAGCAGCCAAGATCAATCGCTCAGGACAGGGAAGACGCAGTATTTT.